These 8 T cell receptor beta chains originate from one sample sequenced in a study of Ad26.COV2.S vaccination and SARS-CoV-2 variants. Repertoires were generated with immunoSEQ multiplex PCR, while TCRdb's copy carries only in-frame clones and drops some. This sample yields 430,000 or so clones, of which 75% to 90% are seen a single time; around 2.6% belongs to the top ten. As to treatment: roughly 18 received Ad26.COV2.S at low or high dose, single or two shots; a few received placebo; per-sample allocation not given. Sample collection was performed on day 63 after the first vaccine or placebo injection. Specimen: peripheral blood, collected in a trial of Ad26.COV2.S vaccine versus placebo. The receptors were gathered from a person between 18 and 60 years old who received the Ad26.COV2.S COVID-19 vaccine or a placebo.

V gene TRBV15 combines with J gene TRBJ2-7, with D possibly TRBD2 on 5 matching bases. This CDR3 has 12 residues. Trimming stripped 5 bases from V and 3 bases from J, with 8 bases between. CDR1 is LNHNV, CDR2 YYDKDF, per germline (reference sequence). CDR3 coding DNA: TGTGCCACCAGCGGTAGCGACTACGAGCAGTACGTC. Translation: CATSGSDYEQYV.

This chain joins TRBV7-2 and TRBJ1-4, with D hard to call. This CDR3 is 16 amino acids long. Germline loops: CDR1 SGHTA, CDR2 FQGNSA. Trimming removed 2 bases at V and 0 bases at J, with 10 bases between. The CDR3 loop is CASSLFPLATNEKLFF. The CDR3 nucleotides are TGTGCCAGCAGCTTATTTCCCTTAGCAACTAATGAAAAACTGTTTTTT.

This sequence joins TRBV7-9 and TRBJ2-4; D not certain. The CDR3 loop spans 15 amino acids. The germline V gene encodes CDR1 SEHNR and CDR2 FQNEAQ (reference sequence). V was clipped by 4 bases and J by 0 bases, with 10 bases between them. This CDR3 is CASSSTTIAKNIQYF. CDR3 coding DNA: TGTGCCAGCAGCTCCACCACCATAGCCAAAAACATTCAGTACTTC.

This chain links TRBV6-2 or TRBV6-3 with TRBJ1-2; possibly TRBD1 for D (6 bases). Germline CDR1 MNHEY, CDR2 SVGEGT. The ends were cut back, 4 bases at V and 3 bases at J, with 15 bases in the middle. The length of the CDR3 is 15 residues. The CDR3 nucleotides are TGTGCCAGCAGTTCGTCGGCAGGGGATTACTATGGCTACACCTTC. Its protein product is CASSSSAGDYYGYTF.

This chain joins TRBV2 and TRBJ1-6; D not resolved. This CDR3 contains 14 residues. CDR1 is SNHLY, CDR2 FYNNEI, per germline. The ends were cut back, 7 bases at V and 8 bases at J, with 15 bases in the middle. As DNA, the CDR3 is TGTGCCAGCATGATTGGGGATTCGTATTCACCCCTCCACTTT. The encoded protein is CASMIGDSYSPLHF.

The rearrangement links TRBV10-1 to TRBJ2-7, with TRBD2 as a possible D gene (5 bases). Per germline, CDR1 WNHNN and CDR2 SYGVQD (reference sequence). The germline V and J ends were trimmed by 0 bases and 1 base, with 7 bases remaining between them. The CDR3 extends over 14 amino acids. CDR3 residues: CASSESGGSYEQYV. The CDR3 coding sequence is TGCGCCAGCAGTGAGTCGGGCGGGTCCTACGAGCAGTACGTC.

Regarding this clone: Other nucleotide sequences in the sample specify the same CDR3. The chain combines TRBV28 with TRBJ1-1; D unresolved. CDR3 size: 12 residues. Trimming stripped 3 bases from V and 5 bases from J, with 7 bases between. Germline loops: CDR1 MDHEN, CDR2 SYDVKM. The CDR3 protein is CASSFLGTEAFF. Written as DNA, the CDR3 is TGTGCCAGCAGTTTTCTGGGAACTGAAGCTTTCTTT.

The rearrangement joins TRBV7-3 to TRBJ2-5; the D gene is possibly TRBD1 (6 bases). The germline V and J ends were trimmed by 3 bases and 4 bases, with 15 bases remaining between them. The CDR3 is 15 amino acids. Germline V gene lookup returns CDR1 SGHTA and CDR2 FQGTGA. The CDR3 is CASSFSGAHGETQYF. The CDR3 nucleotides are TGTGCCAGCAGCTTCTCAGGGGCGCATGGAGAGACCCAGTACTTC.